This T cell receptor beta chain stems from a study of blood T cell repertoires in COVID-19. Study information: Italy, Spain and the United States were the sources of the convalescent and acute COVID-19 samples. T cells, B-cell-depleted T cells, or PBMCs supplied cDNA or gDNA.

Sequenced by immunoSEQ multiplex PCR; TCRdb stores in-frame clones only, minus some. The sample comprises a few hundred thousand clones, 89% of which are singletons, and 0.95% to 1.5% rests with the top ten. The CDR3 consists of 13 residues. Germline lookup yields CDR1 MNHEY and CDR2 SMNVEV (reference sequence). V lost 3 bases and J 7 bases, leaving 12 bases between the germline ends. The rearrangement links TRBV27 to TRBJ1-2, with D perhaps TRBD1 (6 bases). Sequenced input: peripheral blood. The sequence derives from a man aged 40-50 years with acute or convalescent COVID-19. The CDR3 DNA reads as TGTGCCAGCAGTTTTTCCACAGGGATTGGCTACACCTTC. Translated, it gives CASSFSTGIGYTF.